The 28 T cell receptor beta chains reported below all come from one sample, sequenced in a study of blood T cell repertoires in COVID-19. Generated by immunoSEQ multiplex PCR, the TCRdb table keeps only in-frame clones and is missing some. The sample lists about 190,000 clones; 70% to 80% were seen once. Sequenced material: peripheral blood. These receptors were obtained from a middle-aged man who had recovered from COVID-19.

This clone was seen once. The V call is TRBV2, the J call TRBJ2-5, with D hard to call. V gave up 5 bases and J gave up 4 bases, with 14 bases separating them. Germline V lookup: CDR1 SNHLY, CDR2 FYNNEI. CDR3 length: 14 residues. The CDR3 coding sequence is TGTGCCAGCAGTCACCCAGGTTTGAGAGAGACCCAGTACTTC. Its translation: CASSHPGLRETQYF.

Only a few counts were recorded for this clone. The CDR3 nucleotides are TGTGCCAGCAGCACCGACAGCTATGGCTACACCTTC. Encoded protein: CASSTDSYGYTF. The chain recombines TRBV7-2 with TRBJ1-2, with D perhaps matching TRBD1 (5 bases). V was trimmed by 5 bases and J by 4 bases, leaving 8 bases between them. CDR1 and CDR2 (germline): SGHTA, FQGNSA. This CDR3 contains 12 residues.

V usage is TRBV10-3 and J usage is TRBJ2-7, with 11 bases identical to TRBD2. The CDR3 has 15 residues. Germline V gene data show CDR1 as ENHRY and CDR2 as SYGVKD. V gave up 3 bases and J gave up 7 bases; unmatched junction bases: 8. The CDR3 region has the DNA TGTGCCATCAGTGACGTCGGGGCTAGCGGGAGGGAGCAGTACTTC. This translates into CAISDVGASGREQYF.

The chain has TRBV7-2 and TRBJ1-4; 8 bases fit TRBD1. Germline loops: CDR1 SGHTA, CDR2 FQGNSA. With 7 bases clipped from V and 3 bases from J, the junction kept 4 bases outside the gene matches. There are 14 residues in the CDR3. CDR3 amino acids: CASTPGQANEKLFF. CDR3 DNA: TGTGCCAGCACCCCGGGACAGGCTAATGAAAAACTGTTTTTT. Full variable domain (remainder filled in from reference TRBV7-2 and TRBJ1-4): GAGVSQSPSNKVTEKGKDVELRCDPISGHTALYWYRQSLGQGLEFLIYFQGNSAPDKSGLPSDRFSAERTGGSVSTLTIQRTQQEDSAVYLCASTPGQANEKLFFGSGTQLSVL.

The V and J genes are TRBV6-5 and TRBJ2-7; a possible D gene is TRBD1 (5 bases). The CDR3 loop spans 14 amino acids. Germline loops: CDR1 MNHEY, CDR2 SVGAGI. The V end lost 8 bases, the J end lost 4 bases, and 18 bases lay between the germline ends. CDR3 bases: TGTGCCAGCGTTCTGCTCACAGGAGTATACGAGCAGTACTTC. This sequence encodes CASVLLTGVYEQYF.

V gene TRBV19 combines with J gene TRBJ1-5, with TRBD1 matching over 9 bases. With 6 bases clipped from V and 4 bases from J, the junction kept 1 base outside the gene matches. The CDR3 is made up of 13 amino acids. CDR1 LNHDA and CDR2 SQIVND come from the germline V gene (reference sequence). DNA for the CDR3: TGTGCCAGTAGGACAGGGGGGAATCAGCCCCAGCATTTT. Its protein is CASRTGGNQPQHF.

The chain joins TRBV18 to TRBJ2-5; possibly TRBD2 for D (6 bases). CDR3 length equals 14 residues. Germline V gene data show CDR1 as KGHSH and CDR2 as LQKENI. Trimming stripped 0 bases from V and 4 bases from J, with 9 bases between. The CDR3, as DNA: TGTGCCAGCTCACCACCGACTAGAGGAGAGACCCAGTACTTC. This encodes CASSPPTRGETQYF.

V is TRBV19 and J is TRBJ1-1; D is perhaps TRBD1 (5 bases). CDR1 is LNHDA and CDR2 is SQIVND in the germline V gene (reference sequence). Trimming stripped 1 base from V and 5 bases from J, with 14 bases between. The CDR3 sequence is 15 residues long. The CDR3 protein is CASSIAGRVGTEAFF. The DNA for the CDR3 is TGTGCCAGTAGTATAGCCGGCAGGGTAGGAACTGAAGCTTTCTTT.

CDR3 protein: CSAAVTSSREQFF. The DNA of the CDR3 is TGCAGCGCCGCGGTGACTAGCTCCCGTGAGCAGTTCTTC. The chain has TRBV29-1 and TRBJ2-1; 7 positions agree with TRBD2. Unmatched junction bases numbered 12, after V lost 7 bases and J lost 9 bases. Germline V lookup: CDR1 SQVTM, CDR2 ANQGSEA. The CDR3 spans 13 residues.

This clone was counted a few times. CDR3 nucleotide sequence: TGTGCCAGCGCGGACACCAGGTCCTACGAGCAGTACTTC. Encoded protein: CASADTRSYEQYF. The chain has TRBV2 and TRBJ2-7; maybe TRBD1 (5 bases). From germline, CDR1 is SNHLY and CDR2 FYNNEI. This CDR3 comprises 13 residues. V shed 8 bases and J shed 1 base, with 12 bases lying between them.

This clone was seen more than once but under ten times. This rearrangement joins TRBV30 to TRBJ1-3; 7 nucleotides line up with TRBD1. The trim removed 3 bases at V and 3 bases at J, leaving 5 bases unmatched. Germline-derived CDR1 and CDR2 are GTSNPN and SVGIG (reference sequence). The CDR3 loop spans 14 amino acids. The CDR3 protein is CAWREQGIGNTIYF. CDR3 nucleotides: TGTGCCTGGAGGGAACAGGGGATTGGAAACACCATATATTTT.

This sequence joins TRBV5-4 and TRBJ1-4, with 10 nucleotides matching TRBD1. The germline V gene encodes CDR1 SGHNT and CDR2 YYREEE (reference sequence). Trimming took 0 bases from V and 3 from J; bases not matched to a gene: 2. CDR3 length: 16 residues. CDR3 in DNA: TGTGCCAGCAGCTTGGAGGGGACAGGGGCTAATGAAAAACTGTTTTTT. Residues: CASSLEGTGANEKLFF.

This CDR3 is CASSLGPVRAGANVLTF. The CDR3 DNA sequence: TGCGCCAGCAGCTTGGGCCCCGTGAGGGCTGGGGCCAACGTCCTGACTTTC. The V gene is TRBV5-1, the J gene TRBJ2-6, with D possibly TRBD2 on 5 matching bases. The CDR3 loop spans 17 amino acids. CDR1 is SGHRS, CDR2 YFSETQ, per germline. V was clipped by 0 bases and J by 2 bases, with 12 bases between them. The full variable domain, completed using reference TRBV5-1 and TRBJ2-6, is KAGVTQTPRYLIKTRGQQVTLSCSPISGHRSVSWYQQTPGQGLQFLFEYFSETQRNKGNFPGRFSGRQFSNSRSEMNVSTLELGDSALYLCASSLGPVRAGANVLTFGAGSRLTVL.

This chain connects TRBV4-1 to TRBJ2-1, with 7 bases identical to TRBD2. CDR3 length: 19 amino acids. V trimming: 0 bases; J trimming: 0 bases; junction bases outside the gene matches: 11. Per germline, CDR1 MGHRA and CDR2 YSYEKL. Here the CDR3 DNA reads TGCGCCAGCAGCCAAGATGCGGTGGGGCGGGAGAGCTCCTACAATGAGCAGTTCTTC. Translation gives CASSQDAVGRESSYNEQFF.

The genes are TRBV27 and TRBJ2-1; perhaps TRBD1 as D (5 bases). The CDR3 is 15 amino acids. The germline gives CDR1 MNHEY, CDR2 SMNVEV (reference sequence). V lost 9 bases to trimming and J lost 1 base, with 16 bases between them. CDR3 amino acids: CASTRQPYSYNEQFF. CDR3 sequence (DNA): TGTGCCAGTACTCGACAGCCCTATTCCTACAATGAGCAGTTCTTC.

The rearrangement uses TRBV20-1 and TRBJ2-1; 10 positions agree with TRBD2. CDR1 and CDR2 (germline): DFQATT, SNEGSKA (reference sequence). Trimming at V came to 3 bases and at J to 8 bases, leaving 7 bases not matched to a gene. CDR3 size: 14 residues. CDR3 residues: CSASILAGVDEQFF. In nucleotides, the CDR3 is TGCAGTGCTAGTATCCTAGCGGGAGTAGATGAGCAGTTCTTC.

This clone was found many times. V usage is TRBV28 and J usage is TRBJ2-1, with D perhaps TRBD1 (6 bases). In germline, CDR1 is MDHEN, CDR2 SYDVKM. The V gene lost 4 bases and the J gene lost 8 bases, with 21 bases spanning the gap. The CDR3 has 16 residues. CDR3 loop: CASSSQKDSQWYEQFF. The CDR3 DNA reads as TGTGCCAGCAGTTCTCAGAAGGACAGTCAGTGGTATGAGCAGTTCTTC.

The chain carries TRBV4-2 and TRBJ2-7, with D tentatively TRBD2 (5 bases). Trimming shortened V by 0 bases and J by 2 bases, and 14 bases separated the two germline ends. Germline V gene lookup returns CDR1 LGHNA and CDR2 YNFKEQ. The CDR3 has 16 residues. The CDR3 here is CASSQDRASPAYEQYF. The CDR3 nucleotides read TGTGCCAGCAGCCAAGATCGGGCTAGCCCGGCCTACGAGCAGTACTTC.

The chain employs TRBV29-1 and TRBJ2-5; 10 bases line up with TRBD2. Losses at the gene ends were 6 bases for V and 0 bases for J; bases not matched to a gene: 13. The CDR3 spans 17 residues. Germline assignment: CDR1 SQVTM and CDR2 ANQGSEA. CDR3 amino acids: CSVPVFSGRYYQETQYF. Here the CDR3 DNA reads TGCAGCGTACCGGTTTTTAGCGGGAGGTACTACCAAGAGACCCAGTACTTC.

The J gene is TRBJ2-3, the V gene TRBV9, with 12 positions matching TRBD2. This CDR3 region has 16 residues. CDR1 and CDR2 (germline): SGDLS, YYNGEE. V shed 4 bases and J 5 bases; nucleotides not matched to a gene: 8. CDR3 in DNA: TGTGCCAGCAGCCCCAAACTAGCGGGAGGCCGAGATACGCAGTATTTT. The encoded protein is CASSPKLAGGRDTQYF.

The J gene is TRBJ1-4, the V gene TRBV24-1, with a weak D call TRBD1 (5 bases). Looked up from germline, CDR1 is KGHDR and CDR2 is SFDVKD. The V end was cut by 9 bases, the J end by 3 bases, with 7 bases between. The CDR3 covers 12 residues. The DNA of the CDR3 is TGTGCCACCCAGGGTCCTAATGAAAAACTGTTTTTT. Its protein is CATQGPNEKLFF.

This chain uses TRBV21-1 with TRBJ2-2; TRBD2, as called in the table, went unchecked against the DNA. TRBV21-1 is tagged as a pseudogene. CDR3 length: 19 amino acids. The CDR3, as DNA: TGTGCCAGCAGCAAAGAGGCCGGAGGGCCCGAAAAGAACACCGGGGAGCTGTTTTTT. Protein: CASSKEAGGPEKNTGELFF.

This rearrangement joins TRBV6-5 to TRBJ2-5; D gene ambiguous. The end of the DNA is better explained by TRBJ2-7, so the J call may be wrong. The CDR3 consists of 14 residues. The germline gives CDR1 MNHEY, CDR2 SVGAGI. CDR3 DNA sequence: TGTGCCAGCACCCAATCTGTCATTCTCTACGAGCAGTACTTC. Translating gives CASTQSVILYEQYF.

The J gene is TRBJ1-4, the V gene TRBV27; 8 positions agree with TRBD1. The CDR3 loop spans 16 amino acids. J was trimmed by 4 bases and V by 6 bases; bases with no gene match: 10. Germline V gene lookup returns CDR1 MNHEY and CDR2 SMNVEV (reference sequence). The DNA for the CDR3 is TGTGCCAGCAGGGAAGAAAGGACAGGGAGTAATGAAAAACTGTTTTTT. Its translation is CASREERTGSNEKLFF.

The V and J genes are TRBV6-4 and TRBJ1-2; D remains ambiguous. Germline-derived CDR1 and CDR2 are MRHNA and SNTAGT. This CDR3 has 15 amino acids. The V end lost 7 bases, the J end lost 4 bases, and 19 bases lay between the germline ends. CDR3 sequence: CASKEENERVYGYTF. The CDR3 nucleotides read TGTGCCAGCAAGGAGGAGAACGAGCGGGTCTATGGCTACACCTTC.

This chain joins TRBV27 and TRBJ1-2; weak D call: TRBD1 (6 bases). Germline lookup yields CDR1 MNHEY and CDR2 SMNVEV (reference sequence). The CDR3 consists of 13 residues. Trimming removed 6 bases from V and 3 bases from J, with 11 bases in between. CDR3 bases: TGTGCCAGCAGGGTATCAGGGGACTATGGCTACACCTTC. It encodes CASRVSGDYGYTF.

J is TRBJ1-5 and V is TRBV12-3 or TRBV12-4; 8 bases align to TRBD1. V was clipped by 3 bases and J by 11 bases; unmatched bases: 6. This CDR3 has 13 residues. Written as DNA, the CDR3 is TGTGCCAGCAGTTTCGGACAGGGCGAGACCCAGCATTTT. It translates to CASSFGQGETQHF.

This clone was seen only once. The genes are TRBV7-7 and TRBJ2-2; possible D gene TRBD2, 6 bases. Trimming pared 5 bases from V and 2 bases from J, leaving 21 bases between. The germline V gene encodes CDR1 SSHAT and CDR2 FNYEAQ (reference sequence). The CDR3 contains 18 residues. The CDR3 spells CASSTGGFRERNTGELFF. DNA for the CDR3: TGTGCCAGCAGCACAGGCGGGTTCCGGGAGCGCAACACCGGGGAGCTGTTTTTT.